What follows describes a single T cell receptor (beta chain). Germline assignment: CDR1 LNHDA and CDR2 SQIVND (reference sequence). This CDR3 is 14 amino acids long. V lost 3 bases and J 4 bases, leaving 9 bases between the germline ends. This sample was taken from a study of CD8 T cells in Susac syndrome. Sequencing of TCR beta was performed on blood CD8+ T cells and on blood CD4+ T cells. Random hexamers served to reverse transcribe about 0.5 to 1 ug RNA. Amplification of TCR beta CDR3 spanned 54 Vbeta and 13 Jbeta via immunoSEQ multiplex PCR. TCRdb itself ran the immunoSEQ multiplex PCR reads through MiXCR, one entry per CDR3 protein. The sample comprises around 130,000 distinct CDR3 sequences, less than 95% of which are singletons, and just over 0.095% rests with the top ten.

Sequencing used CD4+ T cells from PBMCs. The sequence came from a human donor in good health. This chain uses TRBV19 with TRBJ1-4; D gene ambiguous. The chain's CDR3 is CASSMAAYNEKLFF. The CDR3 DNA reads TGTGCCAGTAGTATGGCCGCCTATAATGAAAAACTGTTTTTT.